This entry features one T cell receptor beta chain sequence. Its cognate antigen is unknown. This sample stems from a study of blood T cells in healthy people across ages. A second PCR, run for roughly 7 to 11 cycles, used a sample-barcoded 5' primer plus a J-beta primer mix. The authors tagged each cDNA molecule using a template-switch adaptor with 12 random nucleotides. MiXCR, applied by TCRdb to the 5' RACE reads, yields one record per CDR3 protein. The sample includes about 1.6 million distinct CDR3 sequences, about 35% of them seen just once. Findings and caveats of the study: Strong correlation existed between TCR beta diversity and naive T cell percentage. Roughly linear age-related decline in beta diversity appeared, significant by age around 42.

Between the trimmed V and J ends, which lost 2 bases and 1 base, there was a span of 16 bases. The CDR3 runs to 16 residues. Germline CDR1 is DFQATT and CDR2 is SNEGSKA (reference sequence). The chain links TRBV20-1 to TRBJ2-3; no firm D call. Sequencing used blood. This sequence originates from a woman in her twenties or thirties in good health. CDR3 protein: CSARTLTRMGTDTQYF. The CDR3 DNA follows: TGCAGTGCTAGAACCTTAACACGTATGGGCACAGATACGCAGTATTTT.